This TCR beta chain was identified during a study of glioma-infiltrating T cells. Study-level background: Around 1 million peripheral T cells were targeted at 4.5- to 10-fold coverage.

The CDR3 contains 15 residues. The V gene's germline CDR1 is MNHEY and CDR2 SMNVEV (reference sequence). Trimming took off 5 bases at V and 0 bases at J, with 11 bases between the two ends. This clonotype has ten or more counts. Using RNA template, CDR3s of TCR alpha and beta were amplified with iRepertoire arm-PCR. TCRdb independently ran MiXCR on the multiplex PCR reads; one entry per CDR3 protein. This sample yields about 400,000 distinct CDR3 sequences, of which roughly two fifths are seen a single time; around 12% belongs to the top ten. This sequence originates from a human donor with low-grade glioma or glioblastoma, undergoing nonglioma brain surgery, or in good health (not recorded which). The chain combines TRBV27 with TRBJ2-1; no definite D call. Sequenced sample: glioma tissue, nonneoplastic brain tissue, or PBMCs (not recorded which). CDR3 loop: CASSPTTYSYNEQFF. The CDR3 DNA follows: TGTGCCAGCAGTCCGACCACTTACTCCTACAATGAGCAGTTCTTC.